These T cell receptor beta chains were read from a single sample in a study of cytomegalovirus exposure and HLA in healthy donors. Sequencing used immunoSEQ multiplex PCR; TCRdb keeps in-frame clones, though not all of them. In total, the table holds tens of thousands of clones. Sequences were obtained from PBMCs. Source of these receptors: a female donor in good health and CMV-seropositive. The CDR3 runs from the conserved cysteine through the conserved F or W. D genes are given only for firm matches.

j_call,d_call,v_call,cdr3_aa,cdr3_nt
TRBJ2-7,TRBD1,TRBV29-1,CSVAVTGDRGTEQYF,TGCAGCGTTGCGGTGACGGGGGACAGGGGGACCGAGCAGTACTTC
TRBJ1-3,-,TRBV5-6,CASSLASPQVSGNTIYF,TGTGCCAGCAGCTTAGCCTCTCCACAGGTCTCTGGAAACACCATATATTTT
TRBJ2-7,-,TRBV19,CASTLNRDTAYEQYF,TGTGCCAGTACCCTAAACCGGGACACCGCCTACGAGCAGTACTTC
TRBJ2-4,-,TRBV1,CTSSQDRRHEAKNIQYF,TGCACCAGCAGCCAAGATCGTCGCCACGAGGCCAAAAACATTCAGTACTTC
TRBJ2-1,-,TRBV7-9,CASSSGWGSHNEQFF,TGTGCCAGCAGCTCCGGGTGGGGCTCCCACAATGAGCAGTTCTTC
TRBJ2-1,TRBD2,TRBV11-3,CASSLDWLADNEQFF,TGTGCCAGCAGCTTAGACTGGCTAGCGGACAATGAGCAGTTCTTC
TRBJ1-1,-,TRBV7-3,CASSLFQGGTEAFF,TGTGCCAGCAGCTTATTTCAGGGAGGGACTGAAGCTTTCTTT
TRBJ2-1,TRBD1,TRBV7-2,CASSSTGVEEFF,TGTGCCAGCAGCTCTACAGGGGTAGAGGAGTTCTTC
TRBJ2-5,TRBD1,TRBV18,CASSPGQQETQYF,TGTGCCAGCTCACCGGGACAGCAAGAGACCCAGTACTTC
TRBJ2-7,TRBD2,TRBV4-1,CASSPRLAGAYEQYF,TGCGCCAGCAGCCCTCGGCTAGCGGGAGCGTACGAGCAGTACTTC
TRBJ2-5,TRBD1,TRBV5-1,CASSLAGQGERSQYF,TGCGCCAGCAGCTTGGCCGGACAGGGTGAACGGTCCCAGTACTTC
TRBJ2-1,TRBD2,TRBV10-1,CASSEVRTSPGGEQFF,TGCGCCAGCAGTGAGGTGCGGACTAGCCCCGGGGGTGAGCAGTTCTTC
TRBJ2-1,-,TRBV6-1,CASSAGIRGEQFF,TGTGCCAGCAGTGCAGGGATTAGGGGTGAGCAGTTCTTC
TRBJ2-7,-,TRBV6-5,CASSYGTARSNEQYF,TGTGCCAGCAGTTACGGCACCGCCCGGAGTAACGAGCAGTACTTC
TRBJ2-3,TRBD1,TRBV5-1,CASSIVTGSSTDTQYF,TGCGCCAGCAGTATTGTGACAGGGTCTAGCACAGATACGCAGTATTTT
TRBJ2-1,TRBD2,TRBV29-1,CSVDSAGEEREQFF,TGCAGCGTTGACTCTGCGGGAGAAGAGCGGGAGCAGTTCTTC
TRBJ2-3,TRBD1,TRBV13,CASRQETGYGRMTDTQYF,TGTGCCAGCAGACAAGAGACAGGGTACGGACGTATGACAGATACGCAGTATTTT
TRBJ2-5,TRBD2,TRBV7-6,CASSLGSLAGVQETQYF,TGTGCCAGCAGCTTAGGTTCCCTAGCGGGGGTACAAGAGACCCAGTACTTC
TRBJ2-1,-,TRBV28,CASSPLGESYNEQFF,TGTGCCAGCAGTCCTCTGGGAGAGTCCTACAATGAGCAGTTCTTC
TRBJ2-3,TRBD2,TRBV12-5,CASGLVGASAGLTDTQYF,TGTGCTAGTGGTTTGGTAGGAGCGTCAGCGGGGCTCACAGATACGCAGTATTTT
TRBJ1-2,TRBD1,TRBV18,CASSPVGQGSYGYTF,TGTGCCAGCTCACCAGTGGGACAGGGTTCCTATGGCTACACCTTC
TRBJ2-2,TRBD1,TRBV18,CASSPTGTNIGELFF,TGTGCCAGCTCTCCGACAGGGACGAACATCGGGGAGCTGTTTTTT